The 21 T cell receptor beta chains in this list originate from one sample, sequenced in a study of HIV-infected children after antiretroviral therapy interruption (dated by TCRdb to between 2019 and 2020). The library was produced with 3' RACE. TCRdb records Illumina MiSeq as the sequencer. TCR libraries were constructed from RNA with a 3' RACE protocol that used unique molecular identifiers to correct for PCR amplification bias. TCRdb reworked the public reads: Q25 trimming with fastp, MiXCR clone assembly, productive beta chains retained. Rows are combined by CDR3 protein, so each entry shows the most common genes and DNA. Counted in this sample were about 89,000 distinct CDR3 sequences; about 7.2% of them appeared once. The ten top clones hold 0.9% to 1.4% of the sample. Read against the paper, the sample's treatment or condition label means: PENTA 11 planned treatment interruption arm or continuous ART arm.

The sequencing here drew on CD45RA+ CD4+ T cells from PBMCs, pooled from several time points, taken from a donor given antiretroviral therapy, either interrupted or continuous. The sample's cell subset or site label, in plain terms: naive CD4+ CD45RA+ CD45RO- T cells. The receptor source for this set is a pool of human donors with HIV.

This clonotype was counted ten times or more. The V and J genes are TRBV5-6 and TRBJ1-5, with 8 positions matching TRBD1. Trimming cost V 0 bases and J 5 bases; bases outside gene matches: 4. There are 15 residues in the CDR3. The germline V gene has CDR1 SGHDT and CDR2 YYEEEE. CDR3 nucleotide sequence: TGTGCCAGCAGCTTGGTACAGGGGGATCATCAGCCCCAGCATTTT. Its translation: CASSLVQGDHQPQHF.

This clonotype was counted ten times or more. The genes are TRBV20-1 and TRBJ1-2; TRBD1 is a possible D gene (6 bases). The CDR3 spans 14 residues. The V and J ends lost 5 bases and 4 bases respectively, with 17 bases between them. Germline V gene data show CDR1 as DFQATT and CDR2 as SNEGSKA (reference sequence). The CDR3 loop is CSAGDSRGSYGYTF. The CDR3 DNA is TGCAGTGCTGGGGATTCCAGGGGCTCCTATGGCTACACCTTC.

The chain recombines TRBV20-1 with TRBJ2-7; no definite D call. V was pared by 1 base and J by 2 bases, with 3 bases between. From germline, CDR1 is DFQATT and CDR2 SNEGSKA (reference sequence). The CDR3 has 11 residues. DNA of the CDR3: TGCAGTGCTAGAGGTGCCTACGAGCAGTACTTC. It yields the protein CSARGAYEQYF.

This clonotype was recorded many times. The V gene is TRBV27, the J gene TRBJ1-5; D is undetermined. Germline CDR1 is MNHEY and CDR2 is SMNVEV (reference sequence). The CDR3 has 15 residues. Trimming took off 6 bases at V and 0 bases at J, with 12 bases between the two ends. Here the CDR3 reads CASRSQVYSNQPQHF. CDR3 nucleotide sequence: TGTGCCAGCAGATCTCAGGTCTATAGCAATCAGCCCCAGCATTTT.

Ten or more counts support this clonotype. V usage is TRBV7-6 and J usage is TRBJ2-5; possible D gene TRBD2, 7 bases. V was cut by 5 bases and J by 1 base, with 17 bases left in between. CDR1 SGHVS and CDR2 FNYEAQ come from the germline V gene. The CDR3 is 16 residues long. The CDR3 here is CASSPRTVAGQETQYF. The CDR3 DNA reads TGTGCCAGCAGCCCGAGGACAGTAGCGGGCCAAGAGACCCAGTACTTC. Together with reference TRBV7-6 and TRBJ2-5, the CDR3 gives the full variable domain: GAGVSQSPRYKVTKRGQDVALRCDPISGHVSLYWYRQALGQGPEFLTYFNYEAQQDKSGLPNDRFSAERPEGSISTLTIQRTEQRDSAMYRCASSPRTVAGQETQYFGPGTRLLVL.

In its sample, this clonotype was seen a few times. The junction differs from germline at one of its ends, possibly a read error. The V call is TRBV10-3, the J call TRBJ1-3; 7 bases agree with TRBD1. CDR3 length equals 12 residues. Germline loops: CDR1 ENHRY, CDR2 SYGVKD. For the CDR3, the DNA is TGTGCCATCAGTGACGGGACAGCTTACTTTAATTTT. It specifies CAISDGTAYFNF.

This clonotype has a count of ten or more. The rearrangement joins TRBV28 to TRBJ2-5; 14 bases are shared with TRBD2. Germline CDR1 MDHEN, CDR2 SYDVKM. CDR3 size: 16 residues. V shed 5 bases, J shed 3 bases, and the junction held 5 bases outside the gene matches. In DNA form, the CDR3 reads TGTGCCAGCAGTACCCAGGGACTAGCGGGAGAAGAGACCCAGTACTTC. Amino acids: CASSTQGLAGEETQYF.

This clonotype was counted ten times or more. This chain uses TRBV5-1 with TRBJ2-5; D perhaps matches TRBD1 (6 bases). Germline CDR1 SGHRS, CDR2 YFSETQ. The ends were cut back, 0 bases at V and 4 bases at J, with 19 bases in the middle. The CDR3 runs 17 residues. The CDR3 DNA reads TGCGCCAGCAGCTTGGACATGTCCACAGGGCGAGTAGAGACCCAGTACTTC. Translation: CASSLDMSTGRVETQYF.

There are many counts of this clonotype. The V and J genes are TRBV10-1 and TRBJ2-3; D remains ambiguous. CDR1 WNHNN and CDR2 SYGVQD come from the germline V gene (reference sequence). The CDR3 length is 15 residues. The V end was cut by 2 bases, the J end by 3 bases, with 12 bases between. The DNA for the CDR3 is TGCGCCAGCAGTGAGAGGGTAGTTTCTACAGATACGCAGTATTTT. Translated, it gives CASSERVVSTDTQYF.

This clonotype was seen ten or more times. CDR3 in amino acids: CASSTDRGADTQYF. In DNA form, the CDR3 reads TGTGCCAGCAGCACGGACAGAGGGGCAGATACGCAGTATTTT. The chain employs TRBV7-3 and TRBJ2-3, with D perhaps TRBD1 (6 bases). Germline V gene lookup returns CDR1 SGHTA and CDR2 FQGTGA. V lost 5 bases to trimming and J lost 4 bases, with 13 bases between them. CDR3 length equals 14 residues.

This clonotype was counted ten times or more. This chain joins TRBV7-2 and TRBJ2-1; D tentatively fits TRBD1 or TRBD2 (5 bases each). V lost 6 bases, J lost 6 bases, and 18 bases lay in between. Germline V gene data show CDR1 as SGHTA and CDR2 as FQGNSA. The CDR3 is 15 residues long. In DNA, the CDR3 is TGTGCCAGCAGTTCCTTTGCCCTTGGGGGCAATGAGCAGTTCTTC. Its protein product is CASSSFALGGNEQFF.

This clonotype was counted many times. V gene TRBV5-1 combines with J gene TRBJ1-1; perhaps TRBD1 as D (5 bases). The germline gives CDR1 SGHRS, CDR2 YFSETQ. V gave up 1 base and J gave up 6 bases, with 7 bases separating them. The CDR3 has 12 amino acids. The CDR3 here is CASSLLGAEAFF. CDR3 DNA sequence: TGCGCCAGCAGCTTGTTGGGGGCTGAAGCTTTCTTT.

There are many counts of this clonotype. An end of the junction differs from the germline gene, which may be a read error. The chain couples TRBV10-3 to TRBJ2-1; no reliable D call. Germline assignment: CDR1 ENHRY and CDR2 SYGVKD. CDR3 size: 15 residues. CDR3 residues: CASSDIGLNYAEQFF. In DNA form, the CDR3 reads TGTGCCAGCAGTGATATTGGTCTAAACTATGCTGAGCAGTTCTTC.

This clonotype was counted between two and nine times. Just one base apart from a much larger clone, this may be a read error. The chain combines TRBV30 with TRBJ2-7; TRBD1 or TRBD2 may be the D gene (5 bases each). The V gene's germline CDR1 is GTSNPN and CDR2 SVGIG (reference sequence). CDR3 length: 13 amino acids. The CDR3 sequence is CVWNSGSSYEQYF. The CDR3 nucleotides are TGTGTCTGGAACTCAGGGAGCTCCTACGAGCAGTACTTC.

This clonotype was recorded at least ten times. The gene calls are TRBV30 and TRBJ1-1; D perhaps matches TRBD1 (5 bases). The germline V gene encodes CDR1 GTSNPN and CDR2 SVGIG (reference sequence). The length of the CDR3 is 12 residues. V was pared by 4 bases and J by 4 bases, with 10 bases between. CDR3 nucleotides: TGTGCCTGGAATAGGGGTAGCACTGAAGCTTTCTTT. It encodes CAWNRGSTEAFF.

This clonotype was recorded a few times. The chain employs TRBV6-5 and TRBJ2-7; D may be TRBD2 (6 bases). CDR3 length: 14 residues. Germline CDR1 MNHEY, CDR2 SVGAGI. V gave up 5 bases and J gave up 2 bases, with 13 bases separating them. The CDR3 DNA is TGTGCCAGCAGTCAACGTGGGAGGACCTACGAGCAGTACTTC. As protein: CASSQRGRTYEQYF.

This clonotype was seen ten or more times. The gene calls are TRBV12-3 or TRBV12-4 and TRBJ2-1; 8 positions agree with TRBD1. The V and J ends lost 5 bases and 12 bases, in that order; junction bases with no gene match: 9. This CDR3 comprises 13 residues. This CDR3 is CASSLGQGLGQFF. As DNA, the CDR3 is TGTGCCAGCAGTCTTGGACAGGGTCTGGGGCAGTTCTTC.

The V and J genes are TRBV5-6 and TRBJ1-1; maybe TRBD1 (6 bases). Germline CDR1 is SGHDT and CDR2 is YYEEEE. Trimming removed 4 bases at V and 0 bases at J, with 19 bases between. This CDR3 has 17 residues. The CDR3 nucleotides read TGTGCCAGCAGCCCGTTTTCGGACAGACTCATGAACACTGAAGCTTTCTTT. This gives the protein CASSPFSDRLMNTEAFF.

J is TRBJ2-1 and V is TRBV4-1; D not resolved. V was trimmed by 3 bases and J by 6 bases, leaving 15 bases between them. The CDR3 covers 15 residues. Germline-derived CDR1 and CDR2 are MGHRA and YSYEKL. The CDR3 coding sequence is TGCGCCAGCAGCCAGGTTGCGCCAAAGGGCAATGAGCAGTTCTTC. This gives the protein CASSQVAPKGNEQFF.

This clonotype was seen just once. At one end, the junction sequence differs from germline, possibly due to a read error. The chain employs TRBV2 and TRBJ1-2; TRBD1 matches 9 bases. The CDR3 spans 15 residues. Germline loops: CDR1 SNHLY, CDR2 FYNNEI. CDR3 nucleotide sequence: TGTGTCAGCAGTGACCAGACAGGGGGTTATTATGGCTACACCTTC. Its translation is CVSSDQTGGYYGYTF.

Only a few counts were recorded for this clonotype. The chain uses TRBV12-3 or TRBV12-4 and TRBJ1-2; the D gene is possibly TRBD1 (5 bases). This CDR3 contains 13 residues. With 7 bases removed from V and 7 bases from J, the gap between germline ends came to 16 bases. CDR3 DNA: TGTGCCAGCACCGCAAGGGGTTTCAGTGGCTACACCTTC. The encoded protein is CASTARGFSGYTF.